A selection of T cell receptor beta chains follows, all from one sample in a study of post-analysis software for immune sequencing data. Each CDR3 protein is one row after TCRdb ran MiXCR on the PCR reads. The table shows roughly 410,000 distinct CDR3 sequences, with about a third occurring only once. Input material: blood. All receptors come from a girl aged 10-17 years with multiple sclerosis. Both conserved end residues are part of each CDR3. The D gene is left open where the match is weak. Not all rows give a size; the values are once, few, many and, for expanded clones, a class.

TGCGCCAGCAGCCACCAGGGAATTCAAGAGACCCAGTACTTC	CASSHQGIQETQYF	-	TRBV4-3	TRBJ2-5	-
TGTGCCAGCAGCCCCCCGGTGGGGGCGATTTCGGGATTGGATGAGCAGTTCTTC	CASSPPVGAISGLDEQFF	-	TRBV7-9	TRBJ2-1	-
TGTGCCAGCAGCTTACAGCGGGGGGAAGGCTACGAGCAGTACTTC	CASSLQRGEGYEQYF	-	TRBV7-3	TRBJ2-7	TRBD2
TGTGCCAGCAGCCAAACCAGAAACAGGGGAGACACAGATACGCAGTATTTT	CASSQTRNRGDTDTQYF	few	TRBV7-9	TRBJ2-3	TRBD1
TGCAGTTGTAGACAATCCGGGGAGACCCAGTACTTC	CSCRQSGETQYF	few	TRBV20-1	TRBJ2-5	-
TGCGCCAGCTCCCTTCATTATCTGAACACTGAAGCTTTCTTT	CASSLHYLNTEAFF	-	TRBV5-1	TRBJ1-1	-
TGTGCCAGCAGTTTCGGTCGGGAGGCAGTCAGCCACGAGCAGTACTTC	CASSFGREAVSHEQYF	once	TRBV12-3/TRBV12-4	TRBJ2-7	TRBD2
TGTGCCAGCAGTTTAGCGTACGGGGAACGAACTGAAGCTTTCTTT	CASSLAYGERTEAFF	-	TRBV12-3/TRBV12-4	TRBJ1-1	-
TGCGCCAGCAGCTTGGCTCTTTCAGCTAACTATGGCTACACCTTC	CASSLALSANYGYTF	-	TRBV5-1	TRBJ1-2	-
TGTGCCAGCAGTTCAGAGGCGACAGGGGAAATCTACGAGCAGTACTTC	CASSSEATGEIYEQYF	-	TRBV6-5	TRBJ2-7	TRBD1
TGCGCCAGCAGCTTACAGGGGCCACACCAAGAGACCCAGTACTTC	CASSLQGPHQETQYF	few	TRBV5-1	TRBJ2-5	TRBD1
TGTGCCAGCAGATTCTCCGACAGTGGGGACGAGCAGTACTTC	CASRFSDSGDEQYF	-	TRBV12-3/TRBV12-4	TRBJ2-7	-
TGCGCCAGCAGCTTAGACCGCGGGGAGCGGTTTTTT	CASSLDRGERFF	-	TRBV5-1	TRBJ2-2	-
TGCAGTGCAGTCCGCCCAGGGAGAGGCCTTACTGTGAACACTGAAGCTTTCTTT	CSAVRPGRGLTVNTEAFF	few	TRBV20-1	TRBJ1-1	-
TGTGCCATCAGCCAGAGAAATGAAAAACTGTTTTTT	CAISQRNEKLFF	few	TRBV10-3	TRBJ1-4	-
TGTGCCAGCAGCCAAGTCGTCTGGACTAGCGGGGCTTCCTCCTACAATGAGCAGTTCTTC	CASSQVVWTSGASSYNEQFF	-	TRBV4-2	TRBJ2-1	TRBD2
TGTGCCAGCAGCATCCGACTAGCGGGGGACTACAATGAGCAGTTCTTC	CASSIRLAGDYNEQFF	few	TRBV9	TRBJ2-1	TRBD2
TGCAGTACTAGAAGGCAGGGAGGGGGCTATGGCTACACCTTC	CSTRRQGGGYGYTF	-	TRBV20-1	TRBJ1-2	-
TGCGCCAGCAGCCCGGGCGGGACTAGCGGGGGGGCTGGGTATACGCAGTATTTT	CASSPGGTSGGAGYTQYF	-	TRBV4-3	TRBJ2-3	TRBD2
TGTGCCAGCAGTGAATTAGGGGAAGCAAACACAGATACGCAGTATTTT	CASSELGEANTDTQYF	few	TRBV2	TRBJ2-3	-
TGTGCCACCAGTGATGCGGAAGAGACCCAGTACTTC	CATSDAEETQYF	few	TRBV24-1	TRBJ2-5	-
TGTGCCAGCAGCTTCGGGCAGGGCTCCTATAATTCACCCCTCCACTTT	CASSFGQGSYNSPLHF	-	TRBV5-6	TRBJ1-6	-
TGTGCCAGCAGCAGCGACAGGGGGAACCCTAACTATGGCTACACCTTC	CASSSDRGNPNYGYTF	few	TRBV9	TRBJ1-2	TRBD1
TGTGCCAGCAGCTTAGGAGGGGCTAACTCCTACGAGCAGTACTTC	CASSLGGANSYEQYF	-	TRBV7-3	TRBJ2-7	-
TGCAGTGCTAGCTTCGGGTTTGGCTACACCTTC	CSASFGFGYTF	-	TRBV20-1	TRBJ1-2	-
TGCGCCAGCAGCTTGCAGACAGACAGGAATTCACCCCTCCACTTT	CASSLQTDRNSPLHF	-	TRBV5-1	TRBJ1-6	-
TGTGCCAGCAGCTCCCCCCCCGGAACGACGGAGACCCAGTACTTC	CASSSPPGTTETQYF	few	TRBV7-2	TRBJ2-5	-
TGTGCCAGCAGCTCCGGCCGTACTACAGGGAAACTGTTTTTT	CASSSGRTTGKLFF	few	TRBV7-8	TRBJ1-4	-
TGCTGTGCTAATTCCCCGACAGGGAACTACGAGCAGTACTTC	CCANSPTGNYEQYF	-	TRBV20-1	TRBJ2-7	TRBD1
TGTGCCAGCTCAAAAATTAGGAATGAGCAGTTCTTC	CASSKIRNEQFF	-	TRBV2	TRBJ2-1	-
TGTGCCAGCAGTCTCGGGCTAGCGGGGGGGTACGAGCAGTACTTC	CASSLGLAGGYEQYF	many	TRBV6-6	TRBJ2-7	TRBD2
TGTGCCAGCAGTCGTCCCGGGACAGGGGCCGGGGAGCTGTTTTTT	CASSRPGTGAGELFF	few	TRBV7-9	TRBJ2-2	TRBD1
TGCGCCAGCAGCCAAGCGTGGCAGGGTAACAACGAGCAGTACTTC	CASSQAWQGNNEQYF	-	TRBV4-1	TRBJ2-7	-
TGTGCCAGCAGTGAAGAACTAGCGGGAGGGTACGAGCAGTACTTC	CASSEELAGGYEQYF	-	TRBV6-1	TRBJ2-7	TRBD2
TGTGCCAACAGCTTTGCGGGGGGGCTCTACGAGCAGTACTTC	CANSFAGGLYEQYF	-	TRBV7-2	TRBJ2-7	TRBD2
TGCAGTGCCCCCGCCGGGTCTTCAACTAATGAAAAACGGTTTTTT	CSAPAGSSTNEKRFF	-	TRBV20-1	TRBJ1-4	-
TGTGCCACCAGCAGAGATGCGGGGGGAACTCAGCCCCAGCATTTT	CATSRDAGGTQPQHF	-	TRBV15	TRBJ1-5	-
TGCGCCAGCAGCCAACAGGCACCGGGCAATCAGCCCCAGCATTTT	CASSQQAPGNQPQHF	few	TRBV4-1	TRBJ1-5	-
TGTGCCAGCAGCCAAGAGTTCACGGATTATGGCTACACCTTC	CASSQEFTDYGYTF	few	TRBV3-1	TRBJ1-2	-
TGTGCCAGCAGTCTTGGGACAGGGGGCGAGGGCACTGAAGCTTTCTTT	CASSLGTGGEGTEAFF	-	TRBV12-3/TRBV12-4	TRBJ1-1	TRBD1
TGCAGTGCTAGAGATAGGCGGAGCACAGATACGCAGTATTTT	CSARDRRSTDTQYF	few	TRBV20-1	TRBJ2-3	-